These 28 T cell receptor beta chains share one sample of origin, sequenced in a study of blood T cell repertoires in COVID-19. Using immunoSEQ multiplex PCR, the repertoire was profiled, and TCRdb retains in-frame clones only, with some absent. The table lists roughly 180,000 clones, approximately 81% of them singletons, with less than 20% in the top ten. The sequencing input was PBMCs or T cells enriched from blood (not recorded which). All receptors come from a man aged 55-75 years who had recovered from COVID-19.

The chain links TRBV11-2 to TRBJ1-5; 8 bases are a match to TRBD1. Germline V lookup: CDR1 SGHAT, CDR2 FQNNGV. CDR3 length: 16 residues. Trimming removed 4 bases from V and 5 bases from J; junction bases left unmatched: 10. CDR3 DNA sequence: TGTGCCAGCAGCTCCGGGACAGGCGGAAGCGATCAGCCCCAGCATTTT. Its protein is CASSSGTGGSDQPQHF.

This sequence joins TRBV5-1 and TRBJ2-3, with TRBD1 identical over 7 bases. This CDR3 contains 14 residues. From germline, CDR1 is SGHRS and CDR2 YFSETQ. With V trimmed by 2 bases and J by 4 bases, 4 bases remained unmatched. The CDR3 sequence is CASSFDRVADTQYF. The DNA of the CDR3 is TGCGCCAGCAGCTTCGACAGGGTAGCAGATACGCAGTATTTT.

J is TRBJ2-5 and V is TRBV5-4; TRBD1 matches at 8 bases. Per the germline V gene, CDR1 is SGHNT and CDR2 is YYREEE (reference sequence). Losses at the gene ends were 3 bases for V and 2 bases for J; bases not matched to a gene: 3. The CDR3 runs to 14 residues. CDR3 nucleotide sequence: TGTGCCAGCAGCTCAGGACAGGGTCAAGAGACCCAGTACTTC. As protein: CASSSGQGQETQYF.

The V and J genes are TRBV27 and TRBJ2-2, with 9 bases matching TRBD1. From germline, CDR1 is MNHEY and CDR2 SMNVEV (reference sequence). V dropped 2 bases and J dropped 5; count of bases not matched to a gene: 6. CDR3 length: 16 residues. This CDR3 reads CASSLRGQGLTGELFF. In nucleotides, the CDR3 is TGTGCCAGCAGTTTAAGGGGACAGGGCTTAACCGGGGAGCTGTTTTTT.

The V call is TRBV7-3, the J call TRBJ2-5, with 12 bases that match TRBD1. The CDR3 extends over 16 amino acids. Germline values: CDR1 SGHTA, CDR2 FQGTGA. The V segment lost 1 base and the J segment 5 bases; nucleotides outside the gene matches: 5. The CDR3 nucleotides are TGTGCCAGCAGCTTAAGCGGGACAGGGGGCTTGGAGACCCAGTACTTC. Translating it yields CASSLSGTGGLETQYF.

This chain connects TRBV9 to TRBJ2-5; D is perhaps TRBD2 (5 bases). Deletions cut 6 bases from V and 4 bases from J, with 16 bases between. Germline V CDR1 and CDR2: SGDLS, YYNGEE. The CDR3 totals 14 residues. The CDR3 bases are TGTGCCAGCACCAGAGGAGGAGGTCGAGAGACCCAGTACTTC. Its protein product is CASTRGGGRETQYF.

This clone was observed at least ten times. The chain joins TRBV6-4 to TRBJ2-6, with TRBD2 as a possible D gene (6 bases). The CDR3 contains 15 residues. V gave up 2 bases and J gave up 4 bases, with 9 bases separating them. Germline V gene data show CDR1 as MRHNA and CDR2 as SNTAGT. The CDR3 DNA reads TGTGCCAGCAGTGACGGCGGGGTAGGGGCCAACGTCCTGACTTTC. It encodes CASSDGGVGANVLTF.

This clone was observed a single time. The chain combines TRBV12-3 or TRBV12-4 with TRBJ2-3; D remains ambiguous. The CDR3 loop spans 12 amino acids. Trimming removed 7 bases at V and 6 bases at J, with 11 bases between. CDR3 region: CASTPHMDTQYF. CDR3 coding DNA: TGTGCCAGCACCCCCCACATGGATACGCAGTATTTT.

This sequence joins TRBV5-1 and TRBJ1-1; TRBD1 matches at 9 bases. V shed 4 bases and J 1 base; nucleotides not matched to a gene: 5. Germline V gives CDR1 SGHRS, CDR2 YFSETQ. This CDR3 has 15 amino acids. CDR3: CASSPRQGENTEAFF. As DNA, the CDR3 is TGCGCCAGCAGCCCGCGACAGGGGGAGAACACTGAAGCTTTCTTT.

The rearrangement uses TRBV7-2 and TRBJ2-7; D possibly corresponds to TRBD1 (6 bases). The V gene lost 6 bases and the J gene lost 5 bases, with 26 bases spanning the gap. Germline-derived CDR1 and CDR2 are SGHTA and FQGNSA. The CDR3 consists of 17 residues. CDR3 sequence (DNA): TGTGCCAGCAGGCCGCGACCTCCAGGGGTAACGGCGGACGAGCAGTACTTC. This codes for CASRPRPPGVTADEQYF.

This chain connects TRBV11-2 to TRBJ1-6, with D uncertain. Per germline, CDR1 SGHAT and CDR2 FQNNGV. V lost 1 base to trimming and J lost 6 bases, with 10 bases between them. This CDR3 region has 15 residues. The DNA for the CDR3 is TGTGCCAGCAGCTTAGTGCGGGGAGCTAATTCACCCCTCCACTTT. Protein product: CASSLVRGANSPLHF.

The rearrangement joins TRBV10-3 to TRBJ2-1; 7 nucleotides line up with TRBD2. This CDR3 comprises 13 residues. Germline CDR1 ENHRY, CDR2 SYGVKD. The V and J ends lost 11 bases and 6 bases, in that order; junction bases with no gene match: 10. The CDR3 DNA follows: TGTGCCGGCGGGGGTACTAGCGTCAATGAGCAGTTCTTC. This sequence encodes CAGGGTSVNEQFF.

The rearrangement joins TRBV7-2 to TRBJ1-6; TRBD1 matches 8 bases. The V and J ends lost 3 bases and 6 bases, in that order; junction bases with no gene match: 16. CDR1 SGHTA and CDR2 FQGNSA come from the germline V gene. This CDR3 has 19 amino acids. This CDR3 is CASSFDRGGLGVGNSPLHF. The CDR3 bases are TGTGCCAGCAGCTTCGACAGGGGTGGGCTTGGGGTTGGTAATTCACCCCTCCACTTT.

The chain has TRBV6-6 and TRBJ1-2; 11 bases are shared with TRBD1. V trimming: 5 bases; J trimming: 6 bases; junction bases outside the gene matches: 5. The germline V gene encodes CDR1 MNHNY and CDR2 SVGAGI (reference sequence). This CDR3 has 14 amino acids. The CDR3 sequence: CASSLRTGGDGYTF. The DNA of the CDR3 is TGTGCCAGCAGTCTGCGGACAGGGGGCGATGGCTACACCTTC.

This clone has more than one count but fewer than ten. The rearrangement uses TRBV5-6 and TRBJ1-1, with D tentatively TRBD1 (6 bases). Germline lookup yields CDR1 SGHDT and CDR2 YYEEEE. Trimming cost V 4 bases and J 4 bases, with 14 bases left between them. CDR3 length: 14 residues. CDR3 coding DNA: TGTGCCAGCAGCACCACAGGGCTGAGCACTGAAGCTTTCTTT. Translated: CASSTTGLSTEAFF.

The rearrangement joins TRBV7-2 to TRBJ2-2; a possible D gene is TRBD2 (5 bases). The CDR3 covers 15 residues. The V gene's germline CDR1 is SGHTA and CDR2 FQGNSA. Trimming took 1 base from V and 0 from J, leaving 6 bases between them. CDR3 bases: TGTGCCAGCAGCTTAGTTAGCGCGAACACCGGGGAGCTGTTTTTT. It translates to CASSLVSANTGELFF.

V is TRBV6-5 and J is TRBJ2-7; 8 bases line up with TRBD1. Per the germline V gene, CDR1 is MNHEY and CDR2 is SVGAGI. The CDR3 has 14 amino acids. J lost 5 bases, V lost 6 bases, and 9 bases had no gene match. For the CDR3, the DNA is TGTGCCAGCAGCCGGGACAGGAGATCCGACGAGCAGTACTTC. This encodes CASSRDRRSDEQYF.

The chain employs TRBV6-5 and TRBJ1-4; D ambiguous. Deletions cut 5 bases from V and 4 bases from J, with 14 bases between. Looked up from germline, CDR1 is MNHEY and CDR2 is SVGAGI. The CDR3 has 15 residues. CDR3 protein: CASSPRPGLNEKLFF. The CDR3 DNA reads TGTGCCAGCAGTCCGCGACCAGGACTTAATGAAAAACTGTTTTTT.

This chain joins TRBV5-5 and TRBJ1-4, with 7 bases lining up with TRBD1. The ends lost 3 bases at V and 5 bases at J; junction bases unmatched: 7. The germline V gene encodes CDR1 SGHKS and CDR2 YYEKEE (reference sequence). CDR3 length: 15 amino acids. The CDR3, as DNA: TGTGCCAGCAGCTCAACTCGACAGGGAAATGAAAAACTGTTTTTT. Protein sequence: CASSSTRQGNEKLFF.

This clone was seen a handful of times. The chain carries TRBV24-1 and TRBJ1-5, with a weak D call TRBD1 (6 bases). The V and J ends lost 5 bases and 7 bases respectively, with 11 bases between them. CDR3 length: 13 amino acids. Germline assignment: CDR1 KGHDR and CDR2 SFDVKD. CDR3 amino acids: CATSVGGDQPQHF. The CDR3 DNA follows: TGTGCCACCAGTGTAGGGGGGGACCAGCCCCAGCATTTT.

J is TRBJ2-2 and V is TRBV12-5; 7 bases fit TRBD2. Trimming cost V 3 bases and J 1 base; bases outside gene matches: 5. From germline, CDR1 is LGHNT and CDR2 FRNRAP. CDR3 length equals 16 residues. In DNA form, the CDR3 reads TGTGCTAGTGGTTTATTCCTAGCGGTGAACACCGGGGAGCTGTTTTTT. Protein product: CASGLFLAVNTGELFF.

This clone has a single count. The CDR3 here is CASSALTGGKGEKLFF. CDR3 nucleotides: TGTGCCAGCAGCGCCTTGACAGGGGGCAAAGGTGAAAAACTGTTTTTT. The chain carries TRBV5-6 and TRBJ1-4; 10 bases agree with TRBD1. V shed 4 bases, J shed 7 bases, and the junction held 10 bases outside the gene matches. Germline V gives CDR1 SGHDT, CDR2 YYEEEE. The CDR3 extends over 16 amino acids. Complete variable domain (other parts from reference TRBV5-6 and TRBJ1-4): DAGVTQSPTHLIKTRGQQVTLRCSPKSGHDTVSWYQQALGQGPQFIFQYYEEEERQRGNFPDRFSGHQFPNYSSELNVNALLLGDSALYLCASSALTGGKGEKLFFGSGTQLSVL.

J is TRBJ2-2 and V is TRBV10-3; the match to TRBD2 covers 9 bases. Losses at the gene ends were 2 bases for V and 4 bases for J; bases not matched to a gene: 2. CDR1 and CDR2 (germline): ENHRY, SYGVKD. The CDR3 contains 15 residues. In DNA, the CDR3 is TGTGCCATCAGTGAGCTTAGCGGGGGCACCGGGGAGCTGTTTTTT. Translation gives CAISELSGGTGELFF.

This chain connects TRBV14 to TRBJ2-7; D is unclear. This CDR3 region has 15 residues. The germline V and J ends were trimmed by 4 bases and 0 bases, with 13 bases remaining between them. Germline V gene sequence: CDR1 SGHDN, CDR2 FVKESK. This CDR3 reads CASSLNAASSYEQYF. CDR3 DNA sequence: TGTGCCAGCAGCCTAAATGCGGCGAGCTCCTACGAGCAGTACTTC.

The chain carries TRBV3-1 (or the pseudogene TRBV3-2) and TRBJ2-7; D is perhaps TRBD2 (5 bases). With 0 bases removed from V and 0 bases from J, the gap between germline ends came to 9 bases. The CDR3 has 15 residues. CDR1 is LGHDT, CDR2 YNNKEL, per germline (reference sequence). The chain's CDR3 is CASSQEVDSSYEQYF. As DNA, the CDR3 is TGTGCCAGCAGCCAAGAGGTGGACTCCTCCTACGAGCAGTACTTC.

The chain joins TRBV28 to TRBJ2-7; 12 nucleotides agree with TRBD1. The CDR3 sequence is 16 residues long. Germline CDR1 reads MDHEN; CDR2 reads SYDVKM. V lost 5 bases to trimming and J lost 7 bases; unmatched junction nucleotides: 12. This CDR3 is CASSPGWDRGLREQYF. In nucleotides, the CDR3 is TGTGCCAGCAGTCCCGGATGGGACAGGGGGCTTCGGGAGCAGTACTTC.

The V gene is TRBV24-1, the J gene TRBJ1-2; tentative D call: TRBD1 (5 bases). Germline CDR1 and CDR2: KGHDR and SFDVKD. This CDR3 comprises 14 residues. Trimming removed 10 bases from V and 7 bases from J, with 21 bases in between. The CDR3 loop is CATKDPGAGGGYTF. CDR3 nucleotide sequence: TGTGCCACTAAAGACCCGGGTGCGGGGGGTGGCTACACCTTC.

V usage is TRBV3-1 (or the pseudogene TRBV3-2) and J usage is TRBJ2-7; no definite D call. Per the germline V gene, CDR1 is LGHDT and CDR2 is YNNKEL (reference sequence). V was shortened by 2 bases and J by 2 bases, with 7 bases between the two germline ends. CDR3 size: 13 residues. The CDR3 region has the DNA TGTGCCAGCAGCCAAAACTTACCCTACGAGCAGTACTTC. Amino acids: CASSQNLPYEQYF.